This passage covers 25 T cell receptor beta chains from one sample sequenced in a study of human T cells and chemical hapten exposure. One entry per CDR3 protein results from TCRdb running MiXCR on the RACE reads. This table holds around 53,000 distinct CDR3 sequences, 8% to 9.5% found once. Time point denoted: patch test 1, 2 weeks after DPC sensitization. Treatment indicated: therapeutic diphenylcyclopropenone sensitization with weekly scalp DPC. Specimen: whole blood, collected in connection with sensitization to the hapten diphenylcyclopropenone (DPC). All receptors come from a woman in her forties or fifties with alopecia areata. Some clones in this sample may be carry-over from other donors' samples.

This clonotype appeared a few times. This chain connects TRBV3-1 to TRBJ2-5; 7 bases line up with TRBD1. The CDR3 loop spans 17 amino acids. Germline CDR1 and CDR2: LGHDT and YNNKEL (reference sequence). J gave up 1 base and V 0 bases, and 8 bases lay outside the gene matches. This CDR3 is CASSQDRGTVIQETQYF. CDR3 DNA sequence: TGTGCCAGCAGCCAAGATCGAGGGACAGTCATCCAAGAGACCCAGTACTTC.

On this clonotype itself: A much larger clone is a single base away; this may be a read error. The V call is TRBV7-2, the J call TRBJ2-3; the D call may be TRBD1 or TRBD2 (5 bases each). The V and J ends lost 6 bases and 0 bases respectively, with 25 bases between them. The CDR3 is 19 amino acids. CDR1 SGHTA and CDR2 FQGNSA come from the germline V gene. Here the CDR3 reads CASRSKPNRGASSTDTQYF. As DNA, the CDR3 is TGTGCCAGCAGGTCGAAACCAAACAGAGGGGCTTCGAGCACAGATACGCAGTATTTT. Variable domain in full (rest from reference TRBV7-2 and TRBJ2-3): GAGVSQSPSNKVTEKGKDVELRCDPISGHTALYWYRQSLGQGLEFLIYFQGNSAPDKSGLPSDRFSAERTGGSVSTLTIQRTQQEDSAVYLCASRSKPNRGASSTDTQYFGPGTRLTVL.

Ten or more counts support this clonotype. The V gene is TRBV3-1, the J gene TRBJ1-6; maybe TRBD1 (6 bases). Germline CDR1 LGHDT, CDR2 YNNKEL (reference sequence). Deletions cut 2 bases from V and 6 bases from J, with 17 bases between. The CDR3 has 17 residues. CDR3 DNA sequence: TGTGCCAGCAGCCAATTCGGGGGCGCGATAAGTAATTCACCCCTCCACTTT. Encoded protein: CASSQFGGAISNSPLHF.

The chain has TRBV7-2 and TRBJ1-5; D possibly corresponds to TRBD1 (5 bases). Trimming pared 2 bases from V and 6 bases from J, leaving 11 bases between. The CDR3 extends over 14 amino acids. The germline V gene has CDR1 SGHTA and CDR2 FQGNSA. The CDR3 loop reads CASSLSGTGQPQHF. In DNA, the CDR3 is TGTGCCAGCAGCTTATCAGGGACGGGTCAGCCCCAGCATTTT. The full variable domain, its missing parts supplied by reference TRBV7-2 and TRBJ1-5, is GAGVSQSPSNKVTEKGKDVELRCDPISGHTALYWYRQSLGQGLEFLIYFQGNSAPDKSGLPSDRFSAERTGGSVSTLTIQRTQQEDSAVYLCASSLSGTGQPQHFGDGTRLSIL.

This clonotype came up many times. The rearrangement uses TRBV4-1 and TRBJ2-3; the D gene is possibly TRBD2 (6 bases). V was clipped by 4 bases and J by 2 bases, with 19 bases between them. There are 17 residues in the CDR3. Germline lookup yields CDR1 MGHRA and CDR2 YSYEKL. CDR3 nucleotide sequence: TGCGCCAGCAGCCCAGACCCCGGGAGCAGCAACACAGATACGCAGTATTTT. It codes for CASSPDPGSSNTDTQYF.

The table lists this clonotype with many counts. J is TRBJ2-7 and V is TRBV29-1, with D unclear. V was shortened by 4 bases and J by 0 bases, with 10 bases between the two germline ends. CDR1 is SQVTM and CDR2 is ANQGSEA in the germline V gene. The CDR3 is 13 residues long. CDR3 protein: CSVVWVSSYEQYF. The CDR3 DNA is TGCAGCGTTGTATGGGTAAGCTCCTACGAGCAGTACTTC.

Ten or more counts support this clonotype. CDR3 coding DNA: TGTGCCAGCAGTGAATTAGTACCTCAGGAGCAGTACTTC. Its translation: CASSELVPQEQYF. The chain is built from TRBV25-1 and TRBJ2-7; D not resolved. With 1 base removed from V and 7 bases from J, the gap between germline ends came to 11 bases. CDR3 length: 13 amino acids. Germline V gene sequence: CDR1 MGHDK, CDR2 SYGVNS.

This clonotype was found many times. This chain joins TRBV7-2 and TRBJ2-7, with D perhaps matching TRBD2 (5 bases). Germline CDR1 and CDR2: SGHTA and FQGNSA. With 6 bases removed from V and 3 bases from J, the gap between germline ends came to 15 bases. This CDR3 spans 14 amino acids. The CDR3 DNA reads as TGTGCCAGCAGTGCCCGGGCCGGGATCTACGAGCAGTACTTC. Amino acids: CASSARAGIYEQYF.

V is TRBV7-6 and J is TRBJ1-1; D is uncertain. V was trimmed by 1 base and J by 0 bases, leaving 3 bases between them. The CDR3 has 13 residues. CDR1 and CDR2 from the germline V gene are SGHVS and FNYEAQ. CDR3 nucleotide sequence: TGTGCCAGCAGCTTAGAAGTGAACACTGAAGCTTTCTTT. This sequence encodes CASSLEVNTEAFF.

In this sample, this clonotype turned up many times. J is TRBJ2-6 and V is TRBV7-6; 8 nucleotides agree with TRBD1. V trimming: 2 bases; J trimming: 1 base; junction bases outside the gene matches: 10. This CDR3 region has 19 residues. Germline CDR1 reads SGHVS; CDR2 reads FNYEAQ. The CDR3: CASSLPRTGWSSGANVLTF. CDR3 nucleotides: TGTGCCAGCAGCTTACCCAGGACAGGGTGGTCATCTGGGGCCAACGTCCTGACTTTC. Full variable domain (remainder filled in from reference TRBV7-6 and TRBJ2-6): GAGVSQSPRYKVTKRGQDVALRCDPISGHVSLYWYRQALGQGPEFLTYFNYEAQQDKSGLPNDRFSAERPEGSISTLTIQRTEQRDSAMYRCASSLPRTGWSSGANVLTFGAGSRLTVL.

Concerning this clonotype itself: A read error may explain this, as a much larger clone is one base away. The chain links TRBV28 to TRBJ1-6, with TRBD1 identical over 9 bases. Germline assignment: CDR1 MDHEN and CDR2 SYDVKM. CDR3 length equals 13 residues. The CDR3 is CDSSPDRGSPLHF. The CDR3 coding sequence is TGTGACAGCAGTCCGGACAGGGGTTCCCCCCTCCACTTT.

Many counts were recorded for this clonotype. This chain uses TRBV18 with TRBJ2-3; 7 nucleotides agree with TRBD2. Germline CDR1 reads KGHSH; CDR2 reads LQKENI. The V gene end was trimmed by 0 bases and the J gene end by 6 bases; junction bases not matched to a gene: 9. The CDR3 totals 16 residues. The CDR3 region is CASSPPHWREMDTQYF. The CDR3, as DNA: TGTGCCAGCTCACCACCCCACTGGCGGGAGATGGATACGCAGTATTTT.

This clonotype was seen a handful of times. The chain recombines TRBV7-2 with TRBJ2-1; 11 bases match TRBD2. Looked up from germline, CDR1 is SGHTA and CDR2 is FQGNSA. The junction had 7 bases not matched to a gene; V was cut back by 3 bases and J by 9 bases. This CDR3 contains 15 residues. CDR3 in amino acids: CASSFTSGSYSEQFF. The CDR3 DNA is TGTGCCAGCAGCTTCACTAGCGGGAGTTATAGTGAGCAGTTCTTC. Using reference TRBV7-2 and TRBJ2-1 for the parts outside the CDR3, the full variable domain is GAGVSQSPSNKVTEKGKDVELRCDPISGHTALYWYRQSLGQGLEFLIYFQGNSAPDKSGLPSDRFSAERTGGSVSTLTIQRTQQEDSAVYLCASSFTSGSYSEQFFGPGTRLTVL.

Many counts were recorded for this clonotype. The rearrangement uses TRBV29-1 and TRBJ1-1; 9 positions match TRBD1. This CDR3 contains 13 residues. The junction had 4 bases not matched to a gene; V was cut back by 7 bases and J by 1 base. Looked up from germline, CDR1 is SQVTM and CDR2 is ANQGSEA. As DNA, the CDR3 is TGCAGCGGGACACAGGGGGCGAACACTGAAGCTTTCTTT. Encoded protein: CSGTQGANTEAFF.

This clonotype was recorded at least ten times. V and J are TRBV7-9 and TRBJ1-5; D unresolved. The CDR3 runs to 13 residues. The V gene lost 5 bases and the J gene lost 1 base, with 6 bases spanning the gap. Germline V gives CDR1 SEHNR, CDR2 FQNEAQ (reference sequence). In DNA form, the CDR3 reads TGTGCCAGCAGCCAAACGAGCAATCAGCCCCAGCATTTT. Its protein is CASSQTSNQPQHF.

The chain has TRBV7-6 and TRBJ2-3, with D possibly TRBD2 on 7 matching bases. The germline V and J ends were trimmed by 2 bases and 5 bases, with 17 bases remaining between them. Germline V CDR1 and CDR2: SGHVS, FNYEAQ. The CDR3 extends over 16 amino acids. CDR3 coding DNA: TGTGCCAGCAGCTTAAATTCCCGGGGGGCAAAAGATACGCAGTATTTT. Translated: CASSLNSRGAKDTQYF.

Of note for this clonotype: This may stem from a read error, because a much larger clone lies one nucleotide away. CDR3 protein: CASSLRHTEAFF. The DNA of the CDR3 is TGTGCCAGCAGTTTACGTCACACTGAAGCTTTCTTT. The J gene is TRBJ1-1, the V gene TRBV28, with D unresolved. The CDR3 spans 12 residues. Germline lookup yields CDR1 MDHEN and CDR2 SYDVKM. The V and J ends lost 2 bases and 3 bases respectively, with 4 bases between them.

The CDR3 loop is CASSQGDHASYEQYF. The DNA for the CDR3 is TGTGCCAGCAGCCAAGGGGATCACGCCTCCTACGAGCAGTACTTC. The chain combines TRBV4-2 with TRBJ2-7; no reliable D call. V was shortened by 1 base and J by 0 bases, with 10 bases between the two germline ends. This CDR3 is built from 15 residues. Germline CDR1 is LGHNA and CDR2 is YNFKEQ.

The CDR3 reads CASSLVAGAGYEQYF. The CDR3 region has the DNA TGTGCCAGCAGTTTAGTAGCAGGGGCGGGGTACGAGCAGTACTTC. This sequence joins TRBV27 and TRBJ2-7; D tentatively reads TRBD1 or TRBD2 (6 bases each). Looked up from germline, CDR1 is MNHEY and CDR2 is SMNVEV (reference sequence). V lost 2 bases and J lost 4, with 15 bases in between. The CDR3 contains 15 residues.

This clonotype was observed many times. The V call is TRBV5-5, the J call TRBJ2-5, with 9 bases that match TRBD2. V trimming: 4 bases; J trimming: 5 bases; junction bases outside the gene matches: 9. CDR3 length equals 15 residues. Germline V gene lookup returns CDR1 SGHKS and CDR2 YYEKEE (reference sequence). The DNA of the CDR3 is TGTGCCAGCAGCCGATTAGCGGGAGTAATGGAGACCCAGTACTTC. Its protein product is CASSRLAGVMETQYF.

At least ten counts were recorded for this clonotype. The V gene is TRBV11-3, the J gene TRBJ2-1; tentative D call: TRBD2 (5 bases). The length of the CDR3 is 15 residues. CDR1 is SGHNT, CDR2 YENEEA, per germline. Trimming stripped 3 bases from V and 4 bases from J, with 13 bases between. DNA for the CDR3: TGTGCCAGCAGCTTTTCGCAGAGAGGGTACAATGAGCAGTTCTTC. Translation gives CASSFSQRGYNEQFF.

At least ten counts were recorded for this clonotype. The CDR3 loop is CASSPDGINTEAFF. The CDR3 DNA reads as TGTGCCAGCTCACCAGACGGGATTAACACTGAAGCTTTCTTT. The rearrangement uses TRBV18 and TRBJ1-1; D ambiguous. In germline, CDR1 is KGHSH, CDR2 LQKENI. The CDR3 extends over 14 amino acids. V lost 2 bases and J lost 2, with 9 bases in between.

This chain connects TRBV3-1 to TRBJ2-3; TRBD2 aligns across 7 bases. Unmatched junction bases numbered 4, after V lost 1 base and J lost 0 bases. Germline V CDR1 and CDR2: LGHDT, YNNKEL (reference sequence). CDR3 length: 16 residues. The CDR3 DNA follows: TGTGCCAGCAGCCAAGTATCGACTAGCAGCACAGATACGCAGTATTTT. Its translation: CASSQVSTSSTDTQYF.

This clonotype was detected ten times or more. This chain joins TRBV14 and TRBJ2-7; TRBD2 is a possible D gene (6 bases). This CDR3 has 14 residues. The V and J ends lost 3 bases and 2 bases respectively, with 11 bases between them. Germline assignment: CDR1 SGHDN and CDR2 FVKESK. The CDR3 bases are TGTGCCAGCAGCCAGGGACTGCCTCCCTACGAGCAGTACTTC. Protein product: CASSQGLPPYEQYF.

This clonotype qualifies as medium-sized. The V gene is TRBV7-7, the J gene TRBJ1-1; D not resolved. The ends were cut back, 6 bases at V and 0 bases at J, with 8 bases in the middle. In germline, CDR1 is SSHAT, CDR2 FNYEAQ (reference sequence). The CDR3 is 13 amino acids. The CDR3 loop is CASSSGLNTEAFF. The CDR3 DNA reads as TGTGCCAGCAGTTCCGGACTGAACACTGAAGCTTTCTTT.